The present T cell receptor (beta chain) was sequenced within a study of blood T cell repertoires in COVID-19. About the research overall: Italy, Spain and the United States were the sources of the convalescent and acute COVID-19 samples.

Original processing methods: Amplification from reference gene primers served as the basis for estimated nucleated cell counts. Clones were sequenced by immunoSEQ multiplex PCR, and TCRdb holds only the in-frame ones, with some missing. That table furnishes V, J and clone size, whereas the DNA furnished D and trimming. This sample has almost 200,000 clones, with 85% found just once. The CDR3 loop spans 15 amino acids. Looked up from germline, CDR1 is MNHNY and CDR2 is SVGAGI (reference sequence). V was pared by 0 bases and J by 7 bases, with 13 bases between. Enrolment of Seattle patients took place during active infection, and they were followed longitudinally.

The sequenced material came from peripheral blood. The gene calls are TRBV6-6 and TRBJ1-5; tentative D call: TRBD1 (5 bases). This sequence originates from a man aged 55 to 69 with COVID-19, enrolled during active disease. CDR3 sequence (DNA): TGTGCCAGCAGTTACTCTGGCAGGGTGGTACAGCCCCAGCATTTT. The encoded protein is CASSYSGRVVQPQHF.